Below, 32 T cell receptor beta chains from the same sample are listed, as sequenced in a study of cytomegalovirus exposure and HLA in healthy donors. Both 60 Vbeta primers and 13 Jbeta primers went into the PCR. Data came from immunoSEQ multiplex PCR; TCRdb stores just in-frame clones and leaves some out. In the table there are over 150,000 clones, 80% of which are singletons. The sequenced sample was PBMCs. Every receptor here comes from a man aged 30-40 years in good health and CMV-seropositive.

CDR3 in DNA: TGTGCCAGCAGCGTCCGGACTGAAGCTTTCTTT. Protein sequence: CASSVRTEAFF. The rearrangement joins TRBV5-6 to TRBJ1-1; D not certain. Trimming took 4 bases from V and 5 from J, leaving 6 bases between them. The germline V gene encodes CDR1 SGHDT and CDR2 YYEEEE. This CDR3 has 11 residues.

CDR3 bases: TGTGCCAGCTATGTGGAGGGGGCCTTTGGCTACACCTTC. This sequence encodes CASYVEGAFGYTF. The rearrangement uses TRBV6-6 and TRBJ1-2, with TRBD1 identical over 7 bases. This CDR3 has 13 amino acids. J lost 7 bases, V lost 8 bases, and 10 bases had no gene match. Per the germline V gene, CDR1 is MNHNY and CDR2 is SVGAGI (reference sequence).

This chain joins TRBV28 and TRBJ2-7; D perhaps matches TRBD2 (6 bases). The germline V and J ends were trimmed by 4 bases and 0 bases, with 22 bases remaining between them. Per germline, CDR1 MDHEN and CDR2 SYDVKM. The CDR3 extends over 18 amino acids. CDR3 loop: CASSSPAMAVGGSYEQYF. The DNA for the CDR3 is TGTGCCAGCAGTTCTCCCGCCATGGCAGTCGGGGGCTCCTACGAGCAGTACTTC.

This chain connects TRBV29-1 to TRBJ2-3; no clear D gene. V was shortened by 6 bases and J by 6 bases, with 10 bases between the two germline ends. From germline, CDR1 is SQVTM and CDR2 ANQGSEA. The CDR3 is 11 amino acids. The CDR3 is CSVYSGDTQYF. For the CDR3, the DNA is TGCAGCGTATACAGTGGGGATACGCAGTATTTT.

The J gene is TRBJ2-5, the V gene TRBV29-1; no reliable D call. The CDR3 covers 13 residues. Germline V gene lookup returns CDR1 SQVTM and CDR2 ANQGSEA. Trimming removed 6 bases from V and 0 bases from J, with 11 bases in between. CDR3 in DNA: TGCAGCGTCCGAGAGGTGTACCAAGAGACCCAGTACTTC. It encodes CSVREVYQETQYF.

This clone was found a few times. The chain recombines TRBV10-3 with TRBJ2-3, with 10 bases lining up with TRBD1. The CDR3 spans 17 residues. Germline CDR1 and CDR2: ENHRY and SYGVKD. V lost 10 bases and J lost 3; bases outside the gene matches: 16. The CDR3 protein is CATKRGRQGAGTDTQYF. In DNA, the CDR3 is TGTGCCACCAAGAGAGGTCGACAGGGGGCAGGGACAGATACGCAGTATTTT.

The chain has TRBV27 and TRBJ1-2; TRBD1 aligns across 7 bases. This CDR3 comprises 14 residues. The germline CDR1 and CDR2 sequences are MNHEY and SMNVEV (reference sequence). After removal of 6 bases from V and 3 bases from J, the junction contained 7 bases not matched to a gene. The CDR3 coding sequence is TGTGCCAGCAGCTTCTCCGGGACAGACTATGGCTACACCTTC. Amino acids: CASSFSGTDYGYTF.

The rearrangement links TRBV18 to TRBJ1-1; 7 bases map to TRBD1. This CDR3 has 14 residues. Germline loops: CDR1 KGHSH, CDR2 LQKENI. The junction had 8 bases not matched to a gene; V was cut back by 6 bases and J by 4 bases. The CDR3 region is CASSRQGFSTEAFF. The DNA of the CDR3 is TGTGCCAGCTCCCGACAGGGCTTCTCCACTGAAGCTTTCTTT.

The gene calls are TRBV9 and TRBJ2-5; D uncertain. The CDR3 has 14 amino acids. Germline CDR1 is SGDLS and CDR2 is YYNGEE. V was cut by 4 bases and J by 5 bases, with 15 bases left in between. CDR3 sequence reads: CASSPRSYRETQYF. CDR3 coding DNA: TGTGCCAGCAGCCCCCGCTCCTACCGGGAGACCCAGTACTTC. The variable domain in full, completed from reference TRBV9 and TRBJ2-5, reads DSGVTQTPKHLITATGQRVTLRCSPRSGDLSVYWYQQSLDQGLQFLIQYYNGEERAKGNILERFSAQQFPDLHSELNLSSLELGDSALYFCASSPRSYRETQYFGPGTRLLVL.

In its sample, this clone was seen a few times. The genes are TRBV7-3 and TRBJ2-1; D not certain. Deletions cut 2 bases from V and 0 bases from J, with 8 bases between. Germline CDR1 is SGHTA and CDR2 is FQGTGA. The CDR3 is made up of 15 amino acids. CDR3 sequence (DNA): TGTGCCAGCAGCTTAGCGAAGAGCTCCTACAATGAGCAGTTCTTC. Translated, it gives CASSLAKSSYNEQFF.

The chain has TRBV28 and TRBJ2-7; 9 positions match TRBD1. V lost 6 bases and J lost 5; bases outside the gene matches: 17. There are 17 residues in the CDR3. Germline V CDR1 and CDR2: MDHEN, SYDVKM. CDR3 nucleotide sequence: TGTGCCAGCAGCCCTTTTAATTCGGACAGGGGCATCCACGAGCAGTACTTC. This sequence encodes CASSPFNSDRGIHEQYF.

This clone was counted once. The V and J genes are TRBV19 and TRBJ1-5, with 7 bases aligning to TRBD1. The germline gives CDR1 LNHDA, CDR2 SQIVND (reference sequence). The CDR3 contains 14 residues. The V and J ends lost 7 bases and 3 bases, in that order; junction bases with no gene match: 6. CDR3 region: CASNRGGNNQPQHF. In DNA, the CDR3 is TGTGCCAGTAACAGGGGAGGCAACAATCAGCCCCAGCATTTT.

This chain joins TRBV5-1 and TRBJ1-2; TRBD1 matches 12 bases. This CDR3 contains 16 residues. J was trimmed by 8 bases and V by 0 bases; bases with no gene match: 8. The V gene's germline CDR1 is SGHRS and CDR2 YFSETQ. The CDR3: CASSLAGTGGEGGYTF. The CDR3 region has the DNA TGCGCCAGCAGCTTGGCGGGGACAGGGGGCGAAGGGGGCTACACCTTC.

This clone showed up just a few times. V gene TRBV18 combines with J gene TRBJ1-1; D possibly corresponds to TRBD1 (6 bases). Germline V gene sequence: CDR1 KGHSH, CDR2 LQKENI. V lost 6 bases, J lost 4 bases, and 12 bases lay in between. This CDR3 spans 13 amino acids. The CDR3 protein is CASSLQGTTEAFF. Written as DNA, the CDR3 is TGTGCCAGCTCCCTACAGGGCACCACTGAAGCTTTCTTT.

The V call is TRBV6-5, the J call TRBJ2-7; TRBD1 agrees at 11 bases. Germline CDR1 and CDR2: MNHEY and SVGAGI. The CDR3 spans 16 residues. Trimming at V came to 2 bases and at J to 4 bases, leaving 7 bases not matched to a gene. In DNA, the CDR3 is TGTGCCAGCAGTTACCAATATGGGACAGGGGGTTACGAGCAGTACTTC. This encodes CASSYQYGTGGYEQYF.

V gene TRBV30 combines with J gene TRBJ1-4; D might be TRBD1 (5 bases). Trimming took 4 bases from V and 2 from J, leaving 14 bases between them. The CDR3 totals 15 residues. Germline lookup yields CDR1 GTSNPN and CDR2 SVGIG (reference sequence). This CDR3 is CAWTASGITNEKLFF. CDR3 bases: TGTGCCTGGACCGCGTCAGGGATCACTAATGAAAAACTGTTTTTT. Full variable domain (remainder filled in from reference TRBV30 and TRBJ1-4): SQTIHQWPATLVQPVGSPLSLECTVEGTSNPNLYWYRQAAGRGLQLLFYSVGIGQISSEVPQNLSASRPQDRQFILSSKKLLLSDSGFYLCAWTASGITNEKLFFGSGTQLSVL.

V gene TRBV7-9 combines with J gene TRBJ2-3; D gene unclear. The CDR3 consists of 15 residues. In germline, CDR1 is SEHNR, CDR2 FQNEAQ (reference sequence). With 1 base removed from V and 1 base from J, the gap between germline ends came to 9 bases. The CDR3 sequence: CASSLDSLRTDTQYF. Here the CDR3 DNA reads TGTGCCAGCAGCTTAGACAGCCTACGCACAGATACGCAGTATTTT. Looking up the rest from reference TRBV7-9 and TRBJ2-3 gives the full variable domain: DTGVSQNPRHKITKRGQNVTFRCDPISEHNRLYWYRQTLGQGPEFLTYFQNEAQLEKSRLLSDRFSAERPKGSFSTLEIQRTEQGDSAMYLCASSLDSLRTDTQYFGPGTRLTVL.

This sequence joins TRBV7-9 and TRBJ2-3, with 9 bases lining up with TRBD2. Germline V CDR1 and CDR2: SEHNR, FQNEAQ (reference sequence). The CDR3 runs 17 residues. J was trimmed by 2 bases and V by 1 base; bases with no gene match: 7. CDR3 bases: TGTGCCAGCAGCTTAGAAGGGCTAGCGGGATTCACAGATACGCAGTATTTT. It encodes CASSLEGLAGFTDTQYF.

The chain is built from TRBV19 and TRBJ2-5, with D unclear. This CDR3 contains 14 residues. V was cut by 6 bases and J by 1 base, with 12 bases left in between. From germline, CDR1 is LNHDA and CDR2 SQIVND (reference sequence). The CDR3 region has the DNA TGTGCCAGTAGCCTAAAAGAGGCCCAAGAGACCCAGTACTTC. Encoded protein: CASSLKEAQETQYF.

The chain links TRBV2 to TRBJ2-3, with 9 bases that match TRBD1. The CDR3 has 16 amino acids. J was trimmed by 3 bases and V by 2 bases; bases with no gene match: 6. Germline-derived CDR1 and CDR2 are SNHLY and FYNNEI. The CDR3 sequence: CASSETGQGLTDTQYF. The CDR3, as DNA: TGTGCCAGCAGTGAAACGGGACAGGGTCTAACAGATACGCAGTATTTT.

This clone was picked up a small number of times. The chain employs TRBV19 and TRBJ2-2; TRBD2 aligns across 10 bases. V gave up 8 bases and J gave up 6 bases; unmatched junction bases: 18. Germline V gene sequence: CDR1 LNHDA, CDR2 SQIVND (reference sequence). The CDR3 consists of 18 residues. CDR3 sequence (DNA): TGTGCCAGTGGCGAAAGACTCCCGGGACTAGCGAATCCCGGGGAGCTGTTTTTT. Translating gives CASGERLPGLANPGELFF.

This chain connects TRBV7-9 to TRBJ2-3, with 8 bases matching TRBD2. This CDR3 contains 14 residues. The V gene's germline CDR1 is SEHNR and CDR2 FQNEAQ (reference sequence). V trimming: 8 bases; J trimming: 6 bases; junction bases outside the gene matches: 10. The CDR3, as DNA: TGTGCCAGCGGTCAACTAACGGGAGGGGATACGCAGTATTTT. Translating it yields CASGQLTGGDTQYF.

The rearrangement uses TRBV5-6 and TRBJ2-2; TRBD1 aligns across 12 bases. Unmatched junction bases numbered 7, after V lost 4 bases and J lost 6 bases. Germline lookup yields CDR1 SGHDT and CDR2 YYEEEE. The CDR3 spans 16 residues. The CDR3 loop is CASSPGTGGAAGELFF. The CDR3 coding sequence is TGTGCCAGCAGCCCAGGGACAGGGGGCGCCGCCGGGGAGCTGTTTTTT. Using reference TRBV5-6 and TRBJ2-2 for the parts outside the CDR3, the full variable domain is DAGVTQSPTHLIKTRGQQVTLRCSPKSGHDTVSWYQQALGQGPQFIFQYYEEEERQRGNFPDRFSGHQFPNYSSELNVNALLLGDSALYLCASSPGTGGAAGELFFGEGSRLTVL.

The chain recombines TRBV20-1 with TRBJ1-1; D is ambiguous. This CDR3 region has 11 residues. V lost 1 base and J lost 5, with 5 bases in between. Germline V gene lookup returns CDR1 DFQATT and CDR2 SNEGSKA (reference sequence). Written as DNA, the CDR3 is TGCAGTGCTAGAGGACTTACTGAAGCTTTCTTT. It yields the protein CSARGLTEAFF.

The CDR3 loop reads CASSVVPRSQLGELFF. The CDR3 coding sequence is TGTGCCAGCAGCGTAGTTCCCAGGTCTCAGCTCGGGGAGCTGTTTTTT. The chain joins TRBV9 to TRBJ2-2, with D unclear. V dropped 0 bases and J dropped 7 bases, with 16 bases sitting between them. This CDR3 has 16 amino acids. Germline CDR1 and CDR2: SGDLS and YYNGEE. Drawing the rest from reference TRBV9 and TRBJ2-2, the complete variable domain is DSGVTQTPKHLITATGQRVTLRCSPRSGDLSVYWYQQSLDQGLQFLIQYYNGEERAKGNILERFSAQQFPDLHSELNLSSLELGDSALYFCASSVVPRSQLGELFFGEGSRLTVL.

The CDR3 reads CASSVTSGSSYEQYF. CDR3 DNA: TGTGCCAGCAGCGTGACTAGCGGGAGTTCCTACGAGCAGTACTTC. The chain recombines TRBV7-2 with TRBJ2-7; 12 bases agree with TRBD2. Germline V gene data show CDR1 as SGHTA and CDR2 as FQGNSA. The CDR3 has 15 residues. The trim removed 5 bases at V and 1 base at J, leaving 3 bases unmatched.

The CDR3 coding sequence is TGTGCCATCAGTGGACTAGCGGGGGTTGGGGAGCAGTACTTC. Translation gives CAISGLAGVGEQYF. The gene calls are TRBV10-3 and TRBJ2-7, with 12 bases fitting TRBD2. The V and J ends lost 4 bases and 7 bases, in that order; junction bases with no gene match: 5. This CDR3 is built from 14 residues. Germline V gives CDR1 ENHRY, CDR2 SYGVKD.

The chain uses TRBV5-1 and TRBJ1-1, with 7 bases fitting TRBD1. V lost 0 bases, J lost 4 bases, and 6 bases stayed unmatched. CDR3 length equals 15 residues. The V gene's germline CDR1 is SGHRS and CDR2 YFSETQ. This chain's CDR3 is CASSLAQGGGTEAFF. CDR3 in DNA: TGCGCCAGCAGCTTGGCCCAGGGGGGAGGCACTGAAGCTTTCTTT.

V gene TRBV4-1 combines with J gene TRBJ2-3; D unclear. Deletions cut 0 bases from V and 4 bases from J, with 11 bases between. The germline CDR1 and CDR2 sequences are MGHRA and YSYEKL. The CDR3 is 15 amino acids. The CDR3 DNA is TGCGCCAGCAGCCAAGATAATCCAGCGCCAGATACGCAGTATTTT. As protein: CASSQDNPAPDTQYF.

V and J are TRBV9 and TRBJ2-7, with TRBD2 identical over 8 bases. With 3 bases clipped from V and 5 bases from J, the junction kept 7 bases outside the gene matches. This CDR3 contains 14 residues. CDR1 and CDR2 (germline): SGDLS, YYNGEE. This CDR3 reads CASSGSGREDEQYF. The CDR3 DNA is TGTGCCAGCAGCGGTTCAGGGCGGGAGGACGAGCAGTACTTC.

The V call is TRBV7-8, the J call TRBJ1-6, with unresolved D. There are 15 residues in the CDR3. Germline V gene sequence: CDR1 SGHVS, CDR2 FQNEAQ. V gave up 1 base and J gave up 6 bases, with 10 bases separating them. The CDR3 DNA is TGTGCCAGCAGCTTAGTCAGCGACGGTAATTCACCCCTCCACTTT. It is translated as CASSLVSDGNSPLHF.

A remark on this clone: One end of the junction does not line up with germline, which may come from a read error. V is TRBV5-1 and J is TRBJ2-2, with TRBD2 matching over 8 bases. Germline V gene sequence: CDR1 SGHRS, CDR2 YFSETQ. The CDR3 runs to 18 residues. The CDR3: CASSSTGGDGANTGEPFF. The DNA for the CDR3 is TGCGCCAGCAGCTCGACGGGGGGGGACGGGGCGAACACCGGGGAGCCGTTTTTT.